Each of the 29 T cell receptor beta chains below was sequenced from the same sample in a study of identical twins. TCRdb reanalysed the 5' RACE reads using MiXCR and keeps one entry per CDR3 protein. The repertoire includes about 890,000 distinct CDR3 sequences, 9% to 15% of them detected once, and around 1.5% sits in the top ten. This sample also appeared in a second study, on yellow fever vaccine responses in identical twins.

Sequencing input: PBMCs. The receptors come from a woman between 18 and 29 years old in good health.

This chain uses TRBV6-1 with TRBJ2-5; 9 nucleotides match TRBD2. J lost 5 bases, V lost 6 bases, and 16 bases had no gene match. Germline CDR1 is MNHNS and CDR2 is SASEGT. CDR3 length: 17 residues. CDR3: CASSPRLAEPLWETQYF. The DNA for the CDR3 is TGTGCCAGCAGCCCCCGACTAGCGGAACCCCTCTGGGAGACCCAGTACTTC.

This clonotype was picked up a small number of times. The gene calls are TRBV12-3 or TRBV12-4 and TRBJ2-1, with TRBD2 matching 10 bases. V lost 8 bases to trimming and J lost 3 bases; unmatched junction nucleotides: 7. CDR3 length: 15 amino acids. The CDR3 sequence is CASRPGTSDYNEQFF. The CDR3 DNA is TGTGCCAGCCGGCCGGGGACTAGCGACTACAATGAGCAGTTCTTC.

This clonotype was seen many times. V and J are TRBV10-3 and TRBJ1-1; 7 bases agree with TRBD1. CDR1 is ENHRY and CDR2 is SYGVKD in the germline V gene. The CDR3 spans 13 residues. The J segment lost 1 base and the V segment lost 6 bases, leaving 2 bases of the junction unmatched. Here the CDR3 reads CAIRGQQNTEAFF. The CDR3, as DNA: TGTGCCATCAGGGGACAGCAGAACACTGAAGCTTTCTTT.

This clonotype has just a few counts. The V gene is TRBV6-1, the J gene TRBJ1-1, with D perhaps TRBD1 (5 bases). Germline V gene data show CDR1 as MNHNS and CDR2 as SASEGT. The CDR3 runs to 15 residues. V lost 5 bases to trimming and J lost 4 bases, with 17 bases between them. CDR3 sequence: CASSTRGEGPTEAFF. The CDR3 DNA reads TGTGCCAGCAGTACCCGGGGGGAGGGCCCCACTGAAGCTTTCTTT.

On this clonotype itself: Likely a read error: the CDR3 ends without its conserved phenylalanine or tryptophan. The limits of the CDR3 on the DNA are not certain, so only TCRdb's listed CDR3 is given. V and J are TRBV5-1 and TRBJ2-7; the DNA was not used to check the table's D call, TRBD2. Germline CDR1 reads SGHRS; CDR2 reads YFSETQ. The CDR3 length is 11 residues, termini included. This CDR3 is CASSPRLAASS.

Details on this clonotype: Compared with germline, one end of the junction differs, possibly owing to a read error. The chain carries TRBV10-3 and TRBJ2-6; D gene unclear. The CDR3 spans 17 residues. Germline loops: CDR1 ENHRY, CDR2 SYGVKD. Written as DNA, the CDR3 is TGCGCCATCAGTGAGTCAGGCAGCTACTCTGGGGCCAACGTCCTGACTTTC. It translates to CAISESGSYSGANVLTF.

This clonotype was found a few times. The rearrangement links TRBV11-2 to TRBJ2-4; perhaps TRBD1 as D (5 bases). Trimming took 2 bases from V and 7 from J, leaving 12 bases between them. The CDR3 length is 14 residues. CDR1 and CDR2 (germline): SGHAT, FQNNGV. The CDR3 loop reads CASSLLQGPNIQYF. The CDR3 bases are TGTGCCAGCAGCTTACTGCAGGGTCCGAACATTCAGTACTTC.

This chain connects TRBV2 to TRBJ1-5, with TRBD1 identical over 7 bases. V was pared by 3 bases and J by 4 bases, with 6 bases of the junction left unmatched. Per the germline V gene, CDR1 is SNHLY and CDR2 is FYNNEI. This CDR3 contains 15 residues. The CDR3 DNA is TGTGCCAGCAGTGATTACGGCAGGGGGAATCAGCCCCAGCATTTT. Its translation: CASSDYGRGNQPQHF.

This clonotype was detected only a few times. The chain combines TRBV10-2 with TRBJ2-2; 7 bases line up with TRBD2. CDR3 length: 16 residues. V lost 8 bases and J lost 1; bases outside the gene matches: 10. Germline CDR1 reads WSHSY; CDR2 reads SAAADI. CDR3 nucleotide sequence: TGCGCCAGCGGTGGTGGGGTAGCGGGGAACACCGGGGAGCTGTTTTTT. It is translated as CASGGGVAGNTGELFF.

This clonotype was counted a few times. The rearrangement links TRBV20-1 to TRBJ2-1, with 13 positions matching TRBD2. CDR3 length equals 15 residues. Trimming at V came to 6 bases and at J to 8 bases, leaving 10 bases not matched to a gene. Germline CDR1 and CDR2: DFQATT and SNEGSKA (reference sequence). The CDR3 reads CSAITTSGGAYEQFF. DNA for the CDR3: TGCAGTGCCATTACAACTAGCGGGGGGGCTTATGAGCAGTTCTTC.

This clonotype was counted between two and nine times. CDR3 protein: CASSYSGTGGDEQYF. CDR3 in DNA: TGTGCCAGCAGTTACTCCGGGACAGGGGGTGACGAGCAGTACTTC. The genes are TRBV6-2 or TRBV6-3 and TRBJ2-7, with 11 bases fitting TRBD1. Looked up from germline, CDR1 is MNHEY and CDR2 is SVGEGT. CDR3 length: 15 residues. The V and J ends lost 0 bases and 5 bases, in that order; junction bases with no gene match: 3.

This clonotype was seen more than once but under ten times. The rearrangement joins TRBV24-1 to TRBJ2-5, with D tentatively TRBD2 (5 bases). This CDR3 spans 16 amino acids. Germline CDR1 reads KGHDR; CDR2 reads SFDVKD. Trimming took off 3 bases at V and 2 bases at J, with 15 bases between the two ends. The CDR3 region is CATSDPTLGRQETQYF. The CDR3 coding sequence is TGTGCCACCAGTGATCCGACTCTAGGGAGACAAGAGACCCAGTACTTC.

In its sample, this clonotype was seen a few times. The rearrangement uses TRBV11-2 and TRBJ2-7; D not resolved. CDR3 length: 12 residues. CDR1 is SGHAT and CDR2 is FQNNGV in the germline V gene. V was cut by 5 bases and J by 10 bases, with 15 bases left in between. CDR3 sequence (DNA): TGTGCCAGCAGCCCTAGTGACATCCAACAGTACTTC. Protein: CASSPSDIQQYF. The variable domain in full, with the rest retrieved from reference TRBV11-2 and TRBJ2-7, is EAGVAQSPRYKIIEKRQSVAFWCNPISGHATLYWYQQILGQGPKLLIQFQNNGVVDDSQLPKDRFSAERLKGVDSTLKIQPAKLEDSAVYLCASSPSDIQQYFGPGTRLTVT.

The chain has TRBV11-3 and TRBJ2-7, with TRBD1 matching 8 bases. V lost 5 bases and J lost 5; bases outside the gene matches: 2. The CDR3 has 12 amino acids. Germline V gene data show CDR1 as SGHNT and CDR2 as YENEEA. CDR3 sequence reads: CASSPTGDEQYV. CDR3 sequence (DNA): TGTGCCAGCAGCCCGACAGGGGACGAGCAGTACGTC.

The rearrangement links TRBV20-1 to TRBJ1-3; 8 positions match TRBD1. V shed 1 base, J shed 2 bases, and the junction held 4 bases outside the gene matches. Germline CDR1 reads DFQATT; CDR2 reads SNEGSKA (reference sequence). The CDR3 covers 15 residues. The CDR3 here is CSARAPDRAGNTIYF. DNA of the CDR3: TGCAGTGCTAGAGCCCCGGACAGGGCTGGAAACACCATATATTTT.

The rearrangement links TRBV20-1 to TRBJ2-7; 7 bases match TRBD2. V lost 2 bases and J lost 5; bases outside the gene matches: 9. The CDR3 runs 14 residues. Germline V gene data show CDR1 as DFQATT and CDR2 as SNEGSKA (reference sequence). In DNA form, the CDR3 reads TGCAGTGCTAGACGGCGCGGGAGAACGGACGAGCAGTACTTC. It translates to CSARRRGRTDEQYF.

This clonotype came up a few times. The chain has TRBV10-3 and TRBJ2-7; D is undetermined. Trimming took off 0 bases at V and 6 bases at J, with 9 bases between the two ends. CDR1 is ENHRY and CDR2 is SYGVKD in the germline V gene. The CDR3 contains 13 residues. The DNA for the CDR3 is TGTGCCATCAGTGAGTCGGGGTACCCCGAGCAGTACGTC. As protein: CAISESGYPEQYV.

This clonotype was seen only a few times. The rearrangement uses TRBV27 and TRBJ1-5; weak D call: TRBD1 (5 bases). The CDR3 is made up of 14 amino acids. V lost 8 bases to trimming and J lost 1 base, with 12 bases between them. CDR1 and CDR2 (germline): MNHEY, SMNVEV (reference sequence). The CDR3 coding sequence is TGTGCCAGCCGGGGGGTGCTGAGCAATCAGCCCCAGCATTTT. Encoded protein: CASRGVLSNQPQHF.

The gene calls are TRBV27 and TRBJ2-3, with D tentatively TRBD2 (5 bases). The CDR3 consists of 16 residues. Trimming pared 6 bases from V and 0 bases from J, leaving 16 bases between. Germline V gene sequence: CDR1 MNHEY, CDR2 SMNVEV (reference sequence). CDR3 amino acids: CASSPVLDSSTDTQYF. CDR3 nucleotide sequence: TGTGCCAGCAGCCCCGTGTTGGACTCAAGCACAGATACGCAGTATTTT.

The chain combines TRBV6-2 or TRBV6-3 with TRBJ2-3; D possibly matches TRBD1 or TRBD2 (5 bases each). V was pared by 7 bases and J by 4 bases, with 24 bases between. The CDR3 has 17 residues. CDR1 is MNHEY, CDR2 SVGEGT, per germline. DNA of the CDR3: TGTGCCAGCATGACAAAAGGGACCGGACGGCTACCAGATACGCAGTATTTT. This sequence encodes CASMTKGTGRLPDTQYF.

The chain recombines TRBV20-1 with TRBJ2-2; D could derive from TRBD1 or TRBD2 (6 bases each). The CDR3 is 16 residues long. Per the germline V gene, CDR1 is DFQATT and CDR2 is SNEGSKA (reference sequence). Trimming shortened V by 0 bases and J by 3 bases, and 14 bases separated the two germline ends. Written as DNA, the CDR3 is TGCAGTGCTAGAGATCCTAGGGGGGACTACACCGGGGAGCTGTTTTTT. It encodes CSARDPRGDYTGELFF.

This clonotype has more than one count but fewer than ten. V and J are TRBV27 and TRBJ1-1; 7 nucleotides agree with TRBD1. This CDR3 has 14 amino acids. J lost 4 bases, V lost 5 bases, and 7 bases had no gene match. Germline V CDR1 and CDR2: MNHEY, SMNVEV (reference sequence). In DNA, the CDR3 is TGTGCCAGCAGTAATTCAGACAGGGTCACTGAAGCTTTCTTT. It specifies CASSNSDRVTEAFF.

The table lists this clonotype with a few counts. The V and J genes are TRBV4-1 and TRBJ2-5; 13 bases line up with TRBD2. Germline assignment: CDR1 MGHRA and CDR2 YSYEKL. This CDR3 region has 17 residues. The trim removed 4 bases at V and 2 bases at J, leaving 7 bases unmatched. CDR3 residues: CASSRTSGGLIQETQYF. The DNA of the CDR3 is TGCGCCAGCAGCCGGACTAGCGGGGGTCTTATACAAGAGACCCAGTACTTC.

This clonotype was seen ten or more times. The rearrangement joins TRBV5-1 to TRBJ2-7, with D hard to call. V was clipped by 1 base and J by 3 bases, with 14 bases between them. The length of the CDR3 is 15 residues. CDR1 is SGHRS and CDR2 is YFSETQ in the germline V gene. The CDR3 sequence: CASSLWESTYYEQYF. The CDR3 DNA is TGCGCCAGCAGCTTGTGGGAATCCACATACTACGAGCAGTACTTC.

J is TRBJ2-1 and V is TRBV9; TRBD1 or TRBD2 may be the D gene (5 bases each). V was trimmed by 0 bases and J by 7 bases, leaving 20 bases between them. Germline values: CDR1 SGDLS, CDR2 YYNGEE. This CDR3 is built from 17 residues. CDR3 DNA: TGTGCCAGCAGCGTAGGAGGCGAGAGAGGGACGTGGAATGAGCAGTTCTTC. Translation gives CASSVGGERGTWNEQFF.

This clonotype occurred a few times. This chain uses TRBV5-6 with TRBJ2-7; 9 bases align to TRBD1. Germline V gene sequence: CDR1 SGHDT, CDR2 YYEEEE. The CDR3 sequence is 15 residues long. J lost 0 bases, V lost 4 bases, and 5 bases had no gene match. The CDR3 loop is CASSKGQGYSYEQYV. CDR3 bases: TGTGCCAGCAGCAAGGGACAGGGATACTCCTACGAGCAGTACGTC.

This chain uses TRBV6-1 with TRBJ2-1; maybe TRBD1 (6 bases). Germline V gives CDR1 MNHNS, CDR2 SASEGT. Trimming took off 6 bases at V and 0 bases at J, with 18 bases between the two ends. The CDR3 loop spans 17 amino acids. In DNA form, the CDR3 reads TGTGCCAGCAGCTCGACCACAGGGCCGGGCTCCTACAATGAGCAGTTCTTC. This gives the protein CASSSTTGPGSYNEQFF.

V is TRBV27 and J is TRBJ2-1; 7 nucleotides agree with TRBD2. The length of the CDR3 is 15 residues. The germline V gene encodes CDR1 MNHEY and CDR2 SMNVEV (reference sequence). Unmatched junction bases numbered 14, after V lost 2 bases and J lost 13 bases. This chain's CDR3 is CASSLELAAGVSQFF. For the CDR3, the DNA is TGTGCCAGCAGTTTAGAGCTAGCGGCTGGCGTCTCCCAGTTCTTC.

In this sample, this clonotype turned up many times. The chain recombines TRBV5-1 with TRBJ2-1, with a weak D call TRBD2 (5 bases). This CDR3 has 13 amino acids. The germline V and J ends were trimmed by 4 bases and 4 bases, with 9 bases remaining between them. CDR1 and CDR2 (germline): SGHRS, YFSETQ. The CDR3 DNA follows: TGCGCCAGCAGCGCTACTAGTTACAATGAGCAGTTCTTC. The encoded protein is CASSATSYNEQFF.